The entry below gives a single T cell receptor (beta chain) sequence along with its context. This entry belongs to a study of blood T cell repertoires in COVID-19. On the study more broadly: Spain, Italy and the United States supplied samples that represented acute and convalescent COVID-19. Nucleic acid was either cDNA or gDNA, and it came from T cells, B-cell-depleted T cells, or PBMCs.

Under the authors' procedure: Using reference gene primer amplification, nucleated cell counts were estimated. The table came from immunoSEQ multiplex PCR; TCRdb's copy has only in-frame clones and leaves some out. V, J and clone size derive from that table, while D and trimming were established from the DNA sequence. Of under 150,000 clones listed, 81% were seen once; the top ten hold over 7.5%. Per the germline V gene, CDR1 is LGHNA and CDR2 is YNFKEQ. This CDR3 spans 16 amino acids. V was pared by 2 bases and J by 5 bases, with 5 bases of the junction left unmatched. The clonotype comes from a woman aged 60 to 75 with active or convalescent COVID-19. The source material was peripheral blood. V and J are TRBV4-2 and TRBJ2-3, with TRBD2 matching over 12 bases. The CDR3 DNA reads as TGTGCCAGCAGCCAAAGGGCTAGCGGGGGGGGAGATACGCAGTATTTT. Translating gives CASSQRASGGGDTQYF.